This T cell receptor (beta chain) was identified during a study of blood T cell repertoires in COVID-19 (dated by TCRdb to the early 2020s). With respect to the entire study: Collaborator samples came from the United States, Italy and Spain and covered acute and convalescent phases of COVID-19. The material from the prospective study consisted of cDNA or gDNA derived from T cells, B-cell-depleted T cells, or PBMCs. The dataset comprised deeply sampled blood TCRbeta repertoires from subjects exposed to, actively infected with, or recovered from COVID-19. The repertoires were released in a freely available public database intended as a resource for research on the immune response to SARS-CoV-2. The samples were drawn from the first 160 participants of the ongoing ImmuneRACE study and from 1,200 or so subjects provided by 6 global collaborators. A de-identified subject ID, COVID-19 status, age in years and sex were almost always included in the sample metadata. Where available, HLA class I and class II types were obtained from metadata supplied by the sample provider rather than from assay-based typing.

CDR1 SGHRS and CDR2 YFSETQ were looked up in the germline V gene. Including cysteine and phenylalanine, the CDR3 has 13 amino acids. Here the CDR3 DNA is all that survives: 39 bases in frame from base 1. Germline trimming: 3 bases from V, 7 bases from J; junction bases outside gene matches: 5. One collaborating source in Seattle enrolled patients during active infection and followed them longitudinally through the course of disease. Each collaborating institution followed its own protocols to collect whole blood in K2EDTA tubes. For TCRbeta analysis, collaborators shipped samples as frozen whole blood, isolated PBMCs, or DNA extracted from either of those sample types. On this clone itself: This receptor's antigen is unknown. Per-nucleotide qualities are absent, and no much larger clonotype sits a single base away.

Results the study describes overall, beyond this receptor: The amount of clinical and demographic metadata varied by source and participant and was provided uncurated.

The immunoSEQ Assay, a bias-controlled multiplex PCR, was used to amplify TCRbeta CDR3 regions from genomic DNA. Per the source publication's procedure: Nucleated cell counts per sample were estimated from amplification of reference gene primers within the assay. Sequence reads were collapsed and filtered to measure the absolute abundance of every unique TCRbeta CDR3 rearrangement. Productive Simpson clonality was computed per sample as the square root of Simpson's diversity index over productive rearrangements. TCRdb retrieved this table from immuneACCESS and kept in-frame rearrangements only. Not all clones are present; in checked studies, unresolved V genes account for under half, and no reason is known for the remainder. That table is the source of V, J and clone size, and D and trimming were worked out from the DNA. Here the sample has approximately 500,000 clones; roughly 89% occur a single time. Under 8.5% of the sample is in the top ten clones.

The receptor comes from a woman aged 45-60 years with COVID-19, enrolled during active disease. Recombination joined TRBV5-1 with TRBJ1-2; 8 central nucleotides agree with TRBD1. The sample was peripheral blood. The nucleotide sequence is TGCGCCAGCAGCTCACCTGACAGGGGTGGCTACACCTTC. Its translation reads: CASSSPDRGGYTF.